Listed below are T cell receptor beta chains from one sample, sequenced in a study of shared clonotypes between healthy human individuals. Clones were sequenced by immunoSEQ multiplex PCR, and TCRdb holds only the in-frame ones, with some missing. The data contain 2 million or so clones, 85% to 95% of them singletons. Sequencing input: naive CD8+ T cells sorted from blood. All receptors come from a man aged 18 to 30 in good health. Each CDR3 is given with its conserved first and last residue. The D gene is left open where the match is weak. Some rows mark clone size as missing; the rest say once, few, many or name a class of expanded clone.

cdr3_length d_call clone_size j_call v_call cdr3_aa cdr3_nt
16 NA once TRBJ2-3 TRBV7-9 CASSSSTGGLRNTQYF TGTGCCAGCAGCTCGAGTACGGGCGGCCTTCGAAATACGCAGTATTTT
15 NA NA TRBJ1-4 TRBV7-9 CASSSNRETNEKLFF TGTGCCAGCAGCTCAAACAGGGAAACTAATGAAAAACTGTTTTTT
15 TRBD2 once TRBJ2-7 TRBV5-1 CASSSGTGGSYEQYF TGCGCCAGCAGCTCCGGGACGGGAGGGTCCTACGAGCAGTACTTC
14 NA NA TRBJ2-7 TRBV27 CASSPKGPSYEQYF TGTGCCAGCAGTCCAAAGGGGCCCAGCTACGAGCAGTACTTC
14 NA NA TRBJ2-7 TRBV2 CASEQTSSSYEQYF TGTGCCAGCGAGCAAACCAGCAGCTCCTACGAGCAGTACTTC
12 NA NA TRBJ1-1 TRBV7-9 CASSLVHTEAFF TGTGCCAGCAGCTTAGTCCACACTGAAGCTTTCTTT
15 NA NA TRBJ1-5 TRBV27 CASGAGTHLNQPQHF TGTGCCAGTGGTGCCGGGACGCACCTCAATCAGCCCCAGCATTTT
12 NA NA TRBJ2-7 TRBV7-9 CASSPGDYEQYF TGTGCCAGCAGCCCAGGGGACTACGAGCAGTACTTC
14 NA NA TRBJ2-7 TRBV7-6 CASSLAGTTYEQYF TGTGCCAGCAGCTTAGCCGGGACAACCTACGAGCAGTACTTC
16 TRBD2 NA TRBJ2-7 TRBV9 CASSVGGLAGSYEQYF TGTGCCAGCAGCGTAGGGGGGCTAGCGGGATCCTACGAGCAGTACTTC
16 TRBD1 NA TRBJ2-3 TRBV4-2 CASSSYIGQGTDTQYF TGTGCCAGCAGCTCCTACATAGGACAGGGAACAGATACGCAGTATTTT
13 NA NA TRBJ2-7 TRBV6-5 CASNGRDGDEQYF TGTGCCAGCAATGGCAGGGATGGGGACGAGCAGTACTTC
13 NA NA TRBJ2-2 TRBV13 CASSLGGTGELFF TGTGCCAGCAGCTTAGGTGGCACCGGGGAGCTGTTTTTT
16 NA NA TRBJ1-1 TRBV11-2 CASSFPLGTLNTEAFF TGTGCCAGCAGCTTCCCCCTGGGGACCCTGAACACTGAAGCTTTCTTT
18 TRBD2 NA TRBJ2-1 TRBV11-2 CASSLDRFYSGTGDEQFF TGTGCCAGCAGCTTAGATCGGTTCTACAGCGGGACCGGGGATGAGCAGTTCTTC
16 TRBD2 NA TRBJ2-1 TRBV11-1 CASSSKLAGGYNEQFF TGTGCCAGCAGCTCCAAACTAGCGGGGGGATACAATGAGCAGTTCTTC
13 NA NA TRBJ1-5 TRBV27 CASSFSGDKTQHF TGTGCCAGCAGTTTTTCCGGGGACAAGACCCAGCATTTT
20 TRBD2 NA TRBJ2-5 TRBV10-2 CASSGSRLAGGVYNYETQYF TGCGCCAGCAGTGGGTCACGCTTAGCGGGGGGGGTGTACAACTATGAGACCCAGTACTTC
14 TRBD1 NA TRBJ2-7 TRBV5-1 CASSPGGSYYEQYF TGCGCCAGCAGCCCAGGGGGATCGTACTACGAGCAGTACTTC
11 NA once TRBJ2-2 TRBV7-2 CASSWDGELFF TGTGCCAGCAGCTGGGACGGGGAGCTGTTTTTT
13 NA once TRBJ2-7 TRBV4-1 CASSQARAYEQYF TGCGCCAGCAGCCAAGCAAGAGCTTACGAGCAGTACTTC
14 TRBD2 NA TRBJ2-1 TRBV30 CAWTRTSGMNEQFF TGTGCCTGGACCAGGACTAGCGGGATGAATGAGCAGTTCTTC
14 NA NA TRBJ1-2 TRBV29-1 CSVDYRDRGYGYTF TGCAGCGTCGATTACAGGGATAGGGGATATGGCTACACCTTC
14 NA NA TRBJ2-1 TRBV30 CAWSVGLYYNEQFF TGTGCCTGGAGTGTGGGACTTTATTACAATGAGCAGTTCTTC
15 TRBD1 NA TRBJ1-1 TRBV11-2 CASSSSEQGFVEAFF TGTGCCAGCAGCTCATCCGAACAGGGGTTCGTTGAAGCTTTCTTT
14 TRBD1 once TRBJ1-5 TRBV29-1 CSVRTGHEGQPQHF TGCAGCGTTCGGACAGGCCACGAGGGTCAGCCCCAGCATTTT
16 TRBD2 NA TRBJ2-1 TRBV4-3 CASSPRVLAEHNEQFF TGCGCCAGCAGCCCTAGGGTTCTAGCGGAACACAATGAGCAGTTCTTC
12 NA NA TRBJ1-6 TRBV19 CASSTYNSPLHF TGTGCCAGTAGTACTTATAATTCACCCCTCCACTTT
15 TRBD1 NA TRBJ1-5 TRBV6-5 CASSPGTGNNQPQHF TGTGCCAGCAGCCCCGGGACAGGGAACAATCAGCCCCAGCATTTT
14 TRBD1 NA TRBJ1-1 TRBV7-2 CASSLEGAQTEAFF TGTGCCAGCAGCTTAGAGGGGGCGCAAACTGAAGCTTTCTTT